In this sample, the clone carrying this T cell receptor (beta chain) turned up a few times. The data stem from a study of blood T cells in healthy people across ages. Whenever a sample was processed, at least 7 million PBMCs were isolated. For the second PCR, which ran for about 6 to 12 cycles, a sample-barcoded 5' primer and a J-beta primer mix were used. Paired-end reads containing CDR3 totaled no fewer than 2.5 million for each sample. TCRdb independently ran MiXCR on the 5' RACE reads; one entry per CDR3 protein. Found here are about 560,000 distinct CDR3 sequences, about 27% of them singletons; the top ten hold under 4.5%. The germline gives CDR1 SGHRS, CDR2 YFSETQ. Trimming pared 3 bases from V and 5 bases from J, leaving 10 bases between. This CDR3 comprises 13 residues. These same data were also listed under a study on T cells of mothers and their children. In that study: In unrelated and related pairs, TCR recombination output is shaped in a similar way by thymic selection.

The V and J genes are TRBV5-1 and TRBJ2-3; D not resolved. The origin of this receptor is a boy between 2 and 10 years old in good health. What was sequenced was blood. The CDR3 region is CASSSPGQDTQYF. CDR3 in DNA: TGCGCCAGCAGCTCCCCCGGGCAAGATACGCAGTATTTT. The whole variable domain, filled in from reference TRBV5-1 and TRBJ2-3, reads KAGVTQTPRYLIKTRGQQVTLSCSPISGHRSVSWYQQTPGQGLQFLFEYFSETQRNKGNFPGRFSGRQFSNSRSEMNVSTLELGDSALYLCASSSPGQDTQYFGPGTRLTVL.